A selection of T cell receptor beta chains follows, all from one sample in a study of control samples from healthy donors and cancer patients. TCRdb's table, derived via immunoSEQ multiplex PCR, lists solely in-frame clones and lacks some. The profile shows around 95,000 clones, approximately 80% of them singletons. The sequenced sample was blood. The source of these receptors is a man in his thirties or forties in good health. Both conserved end residues are part of each CDR3. The order of the fields is D gene, clone size, J gene, V gene, CDR3 DNA, CDR3 protein. The D gene is left open where the match is weak. Expanded clones are given a class, and other clones once, few, many or no size at all.

D gene: -
clone size: -
J gene: TRBJ2-3
V gene: TRBV30
CDR3 DNA: TGTGCCTGGCGAATGGGAGGAGATACGCAGTATTTT
CDR3 protein: CAWRMGGDTQYF

D gene: -
clone size: -
J gene: TRBJ1-2
V gene: TRBV7-3
CDR3 DNA: TGTGCCAGCAGCCCCGGACAAGGCTATGGCTACACCTTC
CDR3 protein: CASSPGQGYGYTF

D gene: TRBD1
clone size: -
J gene: TRBJ2-1
V gene: TRBV30
CDR3 DNA: TGTGCCTGGAGGTTAGGGGGCAATGAGCAGCTCTTC
CDR3 protein: CAWRLGGNEQLF

D gene: TRBD1
clone size: once
J gene: TRBJ2-2
V gene: TRBV5-4
CDR3 DNA: TGTGCCAGCAGCTTGGACAGGGGGCTCACCGGGGAGCTGTTTTTT
CDR3 protein: CASSLDRGLTGELFF

D gene: -
clone size: -
J gene: TRBJ2-5
V gene: TRBV5-1
CDR3 DNA: TGCGCCAGCAGCTTGGGGGGTGGAGAGACCCAGTACTTC
CDR3 protein: CASSLGGGETQYF

D gene: TRBD1
clone size: few
J gene: TRBJ2-3
V gene: TRBV2
CDR3 DNA: TGTGCCAGCAGGGGACAGGGGACAGATACGCAGTATTTT
CDR3 protein: CASRGQGTDTQYF

D gene: -
clone size: once
J gene: TRBJ2-5
V gene: TRBV11-3
CDR3 DNA: TGTGCCAGCAGCTTAGGGGGGCCGGGCGGTCGAGAGACCCAGTACTTC
CDR3 protein: CASSLGGPGGRETQYF

D gene: -
clone size: -
J gene: TRBJ2-5
V gene: TRBV12-3/TRBV12-4
CDR3 DNA: TGTGCCAGCAGTTTTATGGTTGGAGAGACCCAGTACTTC
CDR3 protein: CASSFMVGETQYF

D gene: -
clone size: -
J gene: TRBJ2-2
V gene: TRBV2
CDR3 DNA: TGTGCCAGCGGGGCTAGTCGGGCTGGGGAGCTGTTTTTT
CDR3 protein: CASGASRAGELFF

D gene: -
clone size: once
J gene: TRBJ1-5
V gene: TRBV20-1
CDR3 DNA: TGCAGTGCTAGTTTAAATCCGGGGGCCGGGCAGCCCCAGCATTTT
CDR3 protein: CSASLNPGAGQPQHF

D gene: TRBD1
clone size: once
J gene: TRBJ1-2
V gene: TRBV7-6
CDR3 DNA: TGTGCCAGCAGCTCCGGGACAGGGCGAGGCGGCTACACCTTC
CDR3 protein: CASSSGTGRGGYTF

D gene: -
clone size: -
J gene: TRBJ2-7
V gene: TRBV6-5
CDR3 DNA: TGTGCCAGCAGGACCGGGACTCGGACGACCGAGCAGTACTTC
CDR3 protein: CASRTGTRTTEQYF

D gene: -
clone size: -
J gene: TRBJ1-1
V gene: TRBV7-9
CDR3 DNA: TGTGCCAGCAGCCCCCGGGCGGGGAGGGTGAACACTGAAGCTTTCTTT
CDR3 protein: CASSPRAGRVNTEAFF

D gene: -
clone size: -
J gene: TRBJ2-2
V gene: TRBV6-5
CDR3 DNA: TGTGCCAGCAGCCGGGACGGGAACACCGGGGAGCTGTTTTTT
CDR3 protein: CASSRDGNTGELFF

D gene: TRBD2
clone size: -
J gene: TRBJ2-3
V gene: TRBV10-1
CDR3 DNA: TGCGCCAGCAGTGACCTGACTAGCGGGGGCACAGATACGCAGTATTTT
CDR3 protein: CASSDLTSGGTDTQYF

D gene: -
clone size: -
J gene: TRBJ2-3
V gene: TRBV2
CDR3 DNA: TGTGCCAGCAGTGGGTCGTCGATCGCCGGGACGCAGTATTTT
CDR3 protein: CASSGSSIAGTQYF

D gene: -
clone size: -
J gene: TRBJ1-1
V gene: TRBV25-1
CDR3 DNA: TGTGCCAGCAGGGGGAGTTTCACTGAAGCTTTCTTT
CDR3 protein: CASRGSFTEAFF

D gene: TRBD1
clone size: -
J gene: TRBJ1-2
V gene: TRBV18
CDR3 DNA: TGTGCCAGCTCATCATCCGGGACAGGGGATGGCTACACCTTC
CDR3 protein: CASSSSGTGDGYTF

D gene: -
clone size: -
J gene: TRBJ2-1
V gene: TRBV6-5
CDR3 DNA: TGTGCCAGCAGTCAGGCTGGTGAGCAGTTCTTC
CDR3 protein: CASSQAGEQFF

D gene: TRBD2
clone size: -
J gene: TRBJ2-1
V gene: TRBV5-1
CDR3 DNA: TGCGCCAGCAGCCCGCTAGCGGGGGCCTACAATGAGCAGTTCTTC
CDR3 protein: CASSPLAGAYNEQFF

D gene: -
clone size: -
J gene: TRBJ1-1
V gene: TRBV28
CDR3 DNA: TGTGCCAGCAGTAACCGGGTTCGAGCTTTCTTT
CDR3 protein: CASSNRVRAFF

D gene: -
clone size: -
J gene: TRBJ1-1
V gene: TRBV7-6
CDR3 DNA: TGTGCCAGCAGCTCAGGCCCAGAGAACACTGAAGCTTTCTTT
CDR3 protein: CASSSGPENTEAFF

D gene: TRBD1
clone size: -
J gene: TRBJ1-5
V gene: TRBV28
CDR3 DNA: TGTGCCAGCAGTTCAGAGTGGACAGGGGTAGATCAGCCCCAGCATTTT
CDR3 protein: CASSSEWTGVDQPQHF

D gene: -
clone size: once
J gene: TRBJ1-1
V gene: TRBV19
CDR3 DNA: TGTGCCAGTAGTATAGAGGGTTTGGACACTGAAGCTTTCTTT
CDR3 protein: CASSIEGLDTEAFF

D gene: -
clone size: -
J gene: TRBJ1-4
V gene: TRBV28
CDR3 DNA: TGTGCCAGCAGTTTAATGCCGGAGGTCCTTAATGAAAAACTGTTTTTT
CDR3 protein: CASSLMPEVLNEKLFF

D gene: -
clone size: -
J gene: TRBJ1-3
V gene: TRBV6-2/TRBV6-3
CDR3 DNA: TGTGCCAGCAGTTCTCCGGTGTCCTCTGGAAACACCATATATTTT
CDR3 protein: CASSSPVSSGNTIYF

D gene: -
clone size: -
J gene: TRBJ1-5
V gene: TRBV24-1
CDR3 DNA: TGTGCCACCAGTGATCCTAATCAGCCCCAGCATTTT
CDR3 protein: CATSDPNQPQHF

D gene: -
clone size: -
J gene: TRBJ1-4
V gene: TRBV2
CDR3 DNA: TGTGCCAGCAAACCCCTTTATGAAAAACTGTTTTTT
CDR3 protein: CASKPLYEKLFF

D gene: -
clone size: -
J gene: TRBJ2-1
V gene: TRBV5-1
CDR3 DNA: TGCGCCAGCAGCCCGACAGGACGCACCTACAATGAGCAGTTCTTC
CDR3 protein: CASSPTGRTYNEQFF

D gene: TRBD1
clone size: -
J gene: TRBJ1-5
V gene: TRBV19
CDR3 DNA: TGTGCCAGTAGTACCCCCCCCACAGGGGCAGAGAATCAGCCCCAGCATTTT
CDR3 protein: CASSTPPTGAENQPQHF

D gene: -
clone size: -
J gene: TRBJ2-2
V gene: TRBV10-3
CDR3 DNA: TGTGCCATCAGTGAGTCGGGGAACACCGGGGAGCTGTTTTTT
CDR3 protein: CAISESGNTGELFF

D gene: -
clone size: -
J gene: TRBJ2-3
V gene: TRBV14
CDR3 DNA: TGTGCCAGCAGCCAAGCGAACTTATACACAGATACGCAGTATTTT
CDR3 protein: CASSQANLYTDTQYF